These 30 T cell receptor beta chains share one sample of origin, sequenced in a study of shared clonotypes between healthy human individuals. Assay: immunoSEQ multiplex PCR; the TCRdb copy retains only in-frame clones and omits some. The sample records over a million clones, roughly 96% being singletons. Sequenced: naive CD4+ T cells sorted from blood. Indicated subset: CD45RA+ positively selected. The receptor set was obtained from a man aged 25-40 years in good health.

CDR3 bases: TGTGCCAGCAGTACCGCACCCTACAATGAGCAGTTCTTC. Its translation: CASSTAPYNEQFF. This sequence joins TRBV9 and TRBJ2-1; D not certain. This CDR3 comprises 13 residues. CDR1 SGDLS and CDR2 YYNGEE come from the germline V gene. The V gene lost 5 bases and the J gene lost 2 bases, with 8 bases spanning the gap.

Note on this clone: Compared with germline, one end of the junction differs, possibly owing to a read error. This sequence joins TRBV7-7 and TRBJ2-7; no firm D call. This CDR3 is 14 amino acids long. Looked up from germline, CDR1 is SSHAT and CDR2 is FNYEAQ (reference sequence). The CDR3 bases are TGTGCTAGCAGCTTATGGCGTGGTTCCTACGAGCAGTACTTC. As protein: CASSLWRGSYEQYF.

The chain combines TRBV21-1 with TRBJ2-1; the table's D call, TRBD2, has no DNA check behind it. TRBV21-1 is assigned pseudogene status. The CDR3 contains 17 residues. Here the CDR3 DNA reads TGTGCCAGCAGCAAAGAGGCTAGCGGTCATACGGACAATGAGCAGTTCTTC. Amino acid sequence: CASSKEASGHTDNEQFF.

On this clone itself: This same CDR3 is encoded by further DNA sequences in the sample. The J gene is TRBJ1-1, the V gene TRBV15; D is uncertain. This CDR3 region has 13 residues. Germline assignment: CDR1 LNHNV and CDR2 YYDKDF (reference sequence). V lost 1 base, J lost 1 base, and 4 bases lay in between. The CDR3 nucleotides are TGTGCCACCAGCAGAGTGGGGAACACTGAAGCTTTCTTT. Its translation: CATSRVGNTEAFF.

The chain joins TRBV5-1 to TRBJ2-1; TRBD2 matches 7 bases. Germline V gives CDR1 SGHRS, CDR2 YFSETQ. CDR3 length: 14 amino acids. The V gene end was trimmed by 5 bases and the J gene end by 8 bases; junction bases not matched to a gene: 10. The CDR3 bases are TGCGCCAGCAGGGCTAGCGGAGGTACATATGAGCAGTTCTTC. Translating it yields CASRASGGTYEQFF.

The chain links TRBV29-1 to TRBJ1-1, with D perhaps matching TRBD1 (6 bases). Between the trimmed V and J ends, which lost 4 bases and 6 bases, there was a span of 12 bases. This CDR3 comprises 12 residues. Germline CDR1 and CDR2: SQVTM and ANQGSEA. This chain's CDR3 is CSVVQGFSEAFF. CDR3 bases: TGCAGCGTTGTACAGGGCTTCTCTGAAGCTTTCTTT.

This chain connects TRBV7-9 to TRBJ2-2, with 7 bases that match TRBD2. Trimming took 6 bases from V and 8 from J; bases not matched to a gene: 12. Germline V gene lookup returns CDR1 SEHNR and CDR2 FQNEAQ (reference sequence). The length of the CDR3 is 15 residues. The CDR3 region has the DNA TGTGCCAGCAGATCGCTTGGGAGGGGTACGGGGGAGCTGTTTTTT. Protein product: CASRSLGRGTGELFF.

The chain recombines TRBV11-3 with TRBJ2-2, with 9 bases aligning to TRBD1. J gave up 6 bases and V 3 bases, and 8 bases lay outside the gene matches. CDR1 and CDR2 from the germline V gene are SGHNT and YENEEA. The CDR3 contains 16 residues. The CDR3 loop is CASSLGDRAHSGELFF. The DNA of the CDR3 is TGTGCCAGCAGCTTGGGGGACAGGGCCCATTCCGGGGAGCTGTTTTTT.

V is TRBV7-9 and J is TRBJ2-1; D perhaps matches TRBD2 (6 bases). CDR1 is SEHNR and CDR2 is FQNEAQ in the germline V gene (reference sequence). CDR3 length equals 14 residues. V was pared by 7 bases and J by 10 bases, with 20 bases between. The CDR3 DNA sequence: TGTGCCAGCACCGTCCGGACTACCGCCGGGGAGCAGTTCTTC. This encodes CASTVRTTAGEQFF.

V is TRBV10-3 and J is TRBJ2-5; TRBD2 agrees at 7 bases. This CDR3 has 13 amino acids. Per germline, CDR1 ENHRY and CDR2 SYGVKD. V dropped 2 bases and J dropped 10; count of bases not matched to a gene: 7. CDR3 loop: CAISETGEGSQYF. The CDR3 nucleotides read TGTGCCATCAGTGAGACCGGGGAGGGGAGCCAGTACTTC.

Note on this clone: Other nucleotide sequences from this sample produce the same CDR3. This chain joins TRBV5-1 and TRBJ2-1; tentative D call: TRBD2 (5 bases). The CDR3 is 16 residues long. V lost 1 base and J lost 5, with 16 bases in between. The germline V gene encodes CDR1 SGHRS and CDR2 YFSETQ. The CDR3 here is CASSLSPSGVDNEQFF. CDR3 sequence (DNA): TGCGCCAGCAGCTTGTCCCCCAGCGGAGTGGACAATGAGCAGTTCTTC. Combining the CDR3 with reference TRBV5-1 and TRBJ2-1 gives the whole variable domain KAGVTQTPRYLIKTRGQQVTLSCSPISGHRSVSWYQQTPGQGLQFLFEYFSETQRNKGNFPGRFSGRQFSNSRSEMNVSTLELGDSALYLCASSLSPSGVDNEQFFGPGTRLTVL.

V and J are TRBV7-9 and TRBJ1-1, with D possibly matching TRBD1 (6 bases). Trimming took 5 bases from V and 6 from J, leaving 13 bases between them. This CDR3 comprises 13 residues. Germline V lookup: CDR1 SEHNR, CDR2 FQNEAQ (reference sequence). CDR3 DNA: TGTGCCAGCAGCATCCAATCAGGGGCTGAAGCTTTCTTT. Protein product: CASSIQSGAEAFF.

The rearrangement joins TRBV6-1 to TRBJ1-5; D remains ambiguous. Germline CDR1 MNHNS, CDR2 SASEGT. CDR3 length: 14 residues. The V and J ends lost 2 bases and 5 bases respectively, with 10 bases between them. The CDR3 DNA reads TGTGCCAGCAGTGAATCGGACGGTTATCAGCCCCAGCATTTT. As protein: CASSESDGYQPQHF.

The rearrangement links TRBV4-3 to TRBJ2-1; 14 bases match TRBD2. J was trimmed by 7 bases and V by 3 bases; bases with no gene match: 5. Germline CDR1 LGHNA, CDR2 YSLEER. There are 16 residues in the CDR3. CDR3: CASSHTGTSGRNEQFF. The CDR3 bases are TGCGCCAGCAGCCACACCGGGACTAGCGGGAGAAATGAGCAGTTCTTC.

V is TRBV9 and J is TRBJ2-1; D gene unclear. Germline CDR1 and CDR2: SGDLS and YYNGEE. The CDR3 length is 13 residues. Deletions cut 0 bases from V and 12 bases from J, with 13 bases between. The CDR3, as DNA: TGTGCCAGCAGCGTAGCCCCCTCCGGGCCGCAGTTCTTC. Amino acids: CASSVAPSGPQFF. Full variable domain (remainder filled in from reference TRBV9 and TRBJ2-1): DSGVTQTPKHLITATGQRVTLRCSPRSGDLSVYWYQQSLDQGLQFLIQYYNGEERAKGNILERFSAQQFPDLHSELNLSSLELGDSALYFCASSVAPSGPQFFGPGTRLTVL.

The V and J genes are TRBV5-1 and TRBJ1-1; 7 bases map to TRBD1. This CDR3 comprises 14 residues. J lost 4 bases, V lost 0 bases, and 3 bases had no gene match. CDR1 is SGHRS and CDR2 is YFSETQ in the germline V gene. CDR3 in amino acids: CASSLGQGSTEAFF. The CDR3 DNA sequence: TGCGCCAGCAGCTTGGGACAGGGCAGCACTGAAGCTTTCTTT. The entire variable domain, with the rest obtained from reference TRBV5-1 and TRBJ1-1, is as follows: KAGVTQTPRYLIKTRGQQVTLSCSPISGHRSVSWYQQTPGQGLQFLFEYFSETQRNKGNFPGRFSGRQFSNSRSEMNVSTLELGDSALYLCASSLGQGSTEAFFGQGTRLTVV.

This chain uses TRBV5-6 with TRBJ2-5, with 9 bases fitting TRBD1. The germline V gene has CDR1 SGHDT and CDR2 YYEEEE. Trimming took 0 bases from V and 6 from J; bases not matched to a gene: 9. CDR3 length: 16 residues. Here the CDR3 DNA reads TGTGCCAGCAGCTTGGCGATCGGGACAGGGACGAAGACCCAGTACTTC. Protein product: CASSLAIGTGTKTQYF. The full variable domain, with the rest looked up from reference TRBV5-6 and TRBJ2-5, is DAGVTQSPTHLIKTRGQQVTLRCSPKSGHDTVSWYQQALGQGPQFIFQYYEEEERQRGNFPDRFSGHQFPNYSSELNVNALLLGDSALYLCASSLAIGTGTKTQYFGPGTRLLVL.

This chain links TRBV5-6 with TRBJ1-4; maybe TRBD1 (5 bases). This CDR3 has 14 amino acids. Germline V gene lookup returns CDR1 SGHDT and CDR2 YYEEEE. The V end lost 4 bases, the J end lost 8 bases, and 15 bases lay between the germline ends. CDR3 in DNA: TGTGCCAGCAGCCCCAGGGCGGGTGGGGAAAAACTGTTTTTT. This sequence encodes CASSPRAGGEKLFF.

In the case of this clone: This same CDR3 is encoded by further DNA sequences in the sample. This chain links TRBV30 with TRBJ1-5, with TRBD1 identical over 9 bases. The CDR3 is 15 residues long. Trimming took 2 bases from V and 6 from J; bases not matched to a gene: 8. The germline CDR1 and CDR2 sequences are GTSNPN and SVGIG (reference sequence). In DNA form, the CDR3 reads TGTGCCTGGAGTCTTGGGGACAGGGTTTCTCAGCCCCAGCATTTT. Translating gives CAWSLGDRVSQPQHF.

The chain has TRBV11-3 and TRBJ2-3; TRBD1 matches 12 bases. The CDR3 runs to 16 residues. From germline, CDR1 is SGHNT and CDR2 YENEEA. V lost 5 bases and J lost 7; bases outside the gene matches: 10. The CDR3 reads CASSLTGTGGSNTQYF. CDR3 sequence (DNA): TGTGCCAGCAGCCTTACCGGGACAGGGGGCTCGAATACGCAGTATTTT.

V and J are TRBV11-2 and TRBJ2-2; 7 nucleotides agree with TRBD1. From germline, CDR1 is SGHAT and CDR2 FQNNGV. V lost 7 bases and J lost 0; bases outside the gene matches: 8. CDR3 length: 16 residues. As DNA, the CDR3 is TGTGCCAGCATCCAGGGGGACCACGCGAACACCGGGGAGCTGTTTTTT. Its translation is CASIQGDHANTGELFF.

The chain recombines TRBV5-1 with TRBJ2-2, with 7 bases identical to TRBD2. The J segment lost 6 bases and the V segment lost 4 bases, leaving 9 bases of the junction unmatched. The CDR3 loop spans 15 amino acids. Per germline, CDR1 SGHRS and CDR2 YFSETQ. The CDR3 DNA follows: TGCGCCAGCAGCGCCTGGACTAGTAACCCCGGGGAGCTGTTTTTT. Its protein is CASSAWTSNPGELFF.

This chain uses TRBV28 with TRBJ2-2; 10 bases line up with TRBD2. The ends lost 3 bases at V and 6 bases at J; junction bases unmatched: 4. The CDR3 extends over 15 amino acids. From germline, CDR1 is MDHEN and CDR2 SYDVKM. As DNA, the CDR3 is TGTGCCAGCAGTTTCCTAGCGGGAGTCGCCGGGGAGCTGTTTTTT. Protein sequence: CASSFLAGVAGELFF.

The chain carries TRBV7-6 and TRBJ2-7; D gene uncertain. Trimming cost V 3 bases and J 3 bases, with 12 bases left between them. Germline values: CDR1 SGHVS, CDR2 FNYEAQ. The CDR3 is made up of 14 amino acids. The CDR3 spells CASSLAEKDYEQYF. CDR3 bases: TGTGCCAGCAGCTTGGCGGAAAAAGACTACGAGCAGTACTTC.

Turning to this clone: Additional DNA sequences in this sample encode the identical CDR3. The chain recombines TRBV5-4 with TRBJ2-7; D possibly corresponds to TRBD2 (7 bases). The germline V gene has CDR1 SGHNT and CDR2 YYREEE (reference sequence). CDR3 length: 14 amino acids. V was cut by 0 bases and J by 5 bases, with 12 bases left in between. Here the CDR3 DNA reads TGTGCCAGCAGCTTGGGTCAGGGGAGGGACGAGCAGTACTTC. Translated: CASSLGQGRDEQYF.

V and J are TRBV30 and TRBJ2-7; 9 bases fit TRBD2. Germline V gives CDR1 GTSNPN, CDR2 SVGIG (reference sequence). This CDR3 region has 13 residues. J gave up 0 bases and V 5 bases, and 2 bases lay outside the gene matches. CDR3: CAWRLAASYEQYF. The CDR3, as DNA: TGTGCCTGGCGACTAGCGGCCTCCTACGAGCAGTACTTC.

This clone has only one observation. The sample carries other DNA sequences with the same CDR3. The chain is built from TRBV5-1 and TRBJ1-1, with 8 bases fitting TRBD1. Germline CDR1 is SGHRS and CDR2 is YFSETQ. This CDR3 region has 14 residues. After removal of 2 bases from V and 5 bases from J, the junction contained 5 bases not matched to a gene. The CDR3, as DNA: TGCGCCAGCAGCTTAACAGGACAGGGTACTGAAGCTTTCTTT. It specifies CASSLTGQGTEAFF.

The V gene is TRBV28, the J gene TRBJ2-3, with TRBD2 as a possible D gene (6 bases). Germline lookup yields CDR1 MDHEN and CDR2 SYDVKM. This CDR3 comprises 16 residues. With 2 bases removed from V and 0 bases from J, the gap between germline ends came to 12 bases. The CDR3 DNA reads as TGTGCCAGCAGTTTAGAGGGGACTCCTAGCACAGATACGCAGTATTTT. Translating it yields CASSLEGTPSTDTQYF.

The rearrangement joins TRBV5-1 to TRBJ2-7; D uncertain. The germline CDR1 and CDR2 sequences are SGHRS and YFSETQ. V lost 2 bases and J lost 6, with 15 bases in between. The CDR3 sequence is 14 residues long. The CDR3 sequence: CASSFPELDSEQYF. The DNA for the CDR3 is TGCGCCAGCAGCTTCCCTGAGCTAGATTCCGAGCAGTACTTC.

The chain couples TRBV5-1 to TRBJ2-1; a possible D gene is TRBD2 (5 bases). The CDR3 is made up of 15 amino acids. V was clipped by 0 bases and J by 4 bases, with 11 bases between them. The germline V gene encodes CDR1 SGHRS and CDR2 YFSETQ. The CDR3 loop reads CASSLGAGIYNEQFF. As DNA, the CDR3 is TGCGCCAGCAGCTTGGGAGCCGGGATATACAATGAGCAGTTCTTC.